Listed below are T cell receptor beta chains from one sample, sequenced in a study of blood T cell repertoires in COVID-19. Using immunoSEQ multiplex PCR, the repertoire was profiled, and TCRdb retains in-frame clones only, with some absent. The table records 25,000 to 30,000 clones, more than 80% of them present only once. Sample: peripheral blood. The receptors were sampled from a human donor in a cohort sampled during active COVID-19. The CDR3 runs from the conserved cysteine through the conserved F or W. Fields, in order: D gene, J gene, V gene, clone size, CDR3 DNA, CDR3 protein. The D gene is left open where the match is weak. The size field is filled for only some rows; it gives once, few, many or a size class.

TRBD1 TRBJ1-6 TRBV15 once TGTGCCACCAGCAGAGAGTGGCGGGACAGTCTTAATTCACCCCTCCACTTT CATSREWRDSLNSPLHF
. TRBJ2-3 TRBV5-4 . TGTGCCAGCAGCGGTGGGCGGGCTACTGCAGATACGCAGTATTTT CASSGGRATADTQYF
TRBD1 TRBJ1-3 TRBV7-9 few TGTGCCAGCAGCTTTCAGGGGGCGGGAAACACCATATATTTT CASSFQGAGNTIYF
. TRBJ2-3 TRBV10-1 once TGCGCCAGCAGTGAGTCGCGGACAGATACGCAGTATTTT CASSESRTDTQYF
TRBD1 TRBJ1-4 TRBV5-4 . TGTGCCAGCAGCTTATGGGGACAGGGAAAAGAAAAACTGTTTTTT CASSLWGQGKEKLFF
. TRBJ1-4 TRBV12-3/TRBV12-4 once TGTGCCAGCAACCGACCGGGGGAAAAACTGTTTTTT CASNRPGEKLFF
TRBD2 TRBJ2-3 TRBV7-9 . TGTGCCAGCAGCCCAGGGAGGGACACAGATACGCAGTATTTT CASSPGRDTDTQYF
. TRBJ2-7 TRBV6-5 . TGTGCCAGCAGTCCAGGACAGTACGAGCAGTACTTC CASSPGQYEQYF
TRBD1 TRBJ2-7 TRBV5-4 once TGTGCCAGCAGGTCATCCGGGACAGGGATCTACGAGCAGTACTTC CASRSSGTGIYEQYF
. TRBJ1-2 TRBV7-2 . TGTGCCAGCAGCCGCGAATATGGCTACACCTTC CASSREYGYTF
TRBD1 TRBJ2-7 TRBV6-1 . TGTGCCAGCAGTGAAACCGGGACAGGACCCTACGAGCAGTACTTC CASSETGTGPYEQYF
. TRBJ1-1 TRBV7-9 . TGTGCCAGCAGCTACAGGGCGGTAGACACTGAAGCTTTCTTT CASSYRAVDTEAFF
. TRBJ2-6 TRBV30 . TGTGCCTGGAGTCGGGGAACTGGGGCCAACGTCCTGACTTTC CAWSRGTGANVLTF
. TRBJ1-2 TRBV2 . TGTGCCAGCAGATCAGTCCGGGATAACTATGGCTACACCTTC CASRSVRDNYGYTF
. TRBJ2-7 TRBV6-5 . TGTGCCAGCAAGGCGGGGCAGGGTCCCTACGAGCAGTACTTC CASKAGQGPYEQYF
. TRBJ1-1 TRBV9 few TGTGCCAGCAGCGTAGACCCCCGTAGTGAGGTTGGTGGTGGAGCTTTCTTT CASSVDPRSEVGGGAFF
TRBD1 TRBJ1-2 TRBV6-4 . TGTGCCAGCAGTGCCCATCGACAGGGGGGTTATGGCTACACCTTC CASSAHRQGGYGYTF
. TRBJ1-4 TRBV5-1 once TGCGCCAGCAGCTACTCACCCTCCGGGATAGAGGAAAAACTGTTTTTT CASSYSPSGIEEKLFF
. TRBJ1-5 TRBV30 once TGTGCCTGGAGTGGTTCTACTAGCAATCAGCCCCAGCATTTT CAWSGSTSNQPQHF
TRBD2 TRBJ2-1 TRBV4-1 . TGCGCCAGCAGCCAAGATAAGCGGGGGGGTACCAGGGAGCAGTTCTTC CASSQDKRGGTREQFF
. TRBJ2-2 TRBV11-2 . TGTGCCAGCAGCTTAAAGGGGCACGGGGAGCTGTTTTTT CASSLKGHGELFF
. TRBJ2-7 TRBV29-1 . TGCAGCGTTGAAGATGGAGTAGGAAACGAGCAGTACTTC CSVEDGVGNEQYF
. TRBJ1-1 TRBV7-9 . TGTGCCAGCAGCCTAACAGGGTATCTGAACACTGAAGCTTTCTTT CASSLTGYLNTEAFF
. TRBJ1-2 TRBV29-1 . TGCAGCACCTTAGGGGACACTAACTATGGCTACACCTTC CSTLGDTNYGYTF
. TRBJ1-2 TRBV6-1 . TGTGCCAGCAGTGAAGGAGGTTTACCCTATGGCTACACCTTC CASSEGGLPYGYTF
TRBD2 TRBJ2-2 TRBV5-1 . TGCGCCAGCAACAGCGGGGGGAACACCGGGGAGCTGTTTTTT CASNSGGNTGELFF
. TRBJ2-7 TRBV12-3/TRBV12-4 . TGTGCCAGCAGCCACCCCCAGAGGTACGAGCAGTACTTC CASSHPQRYEQYF
TRBD2 TRBJ2-3 TRBV5-4 . TGTGCCAGCAGCTTGGTTCGACTAGCGGGGGGAGATACGCAGTATTTT CASSLVRLAGGDTQYF
TRBD2 TRBJ2-1 TRBV2 . TGTGCCAGCACAGGTGGCCTAGCGGGGGCTTCCTACAATGAGCAGTTCTTC CASTGGLAGASYNEQFF
TRBD2 TRBJ2-1 TRBV5-1 . TGCGCCAGCAGCTTGGCGGGACTAGCGGGGATGTACAATGAGCAGTTCTTC CASSLAGLAGMYNEQFF
. TRBJ1-2 TRBV3-1/TRBV3-2 . TGTGCCAGCAGCCTCCGGGACATCAGATCCTATGGCTACACCTTC CASSLRDIRSYGYTF
. TRBJ1-1 TRBV7-2 . TGTGCCAGCAGAAGACAGAACACTGAAGCTTTCTTT CASRRQNTEAFF
. TRBJ1-1 TRBV10-3 . TGTGCCATCAGTGAGTTTGCAGGGGCCCTGAACACTGAAGCTTTCTTT CAISEFAGALNTEAFF
. TRBJ2-2 TRBV6-4 . TGTGCCAGCAGTGAGGTTGGGGCCACCGGGGAGCTGTTTTTT CASSEVGATGELFF
TRBD2 TRBJ2-1 TRBV11-2 once TGTGCCAGCAGCTTGGCCCCAGCGGGGCACACAAATGAGCAGTTCTTC CASSLAPAGHTNEQFF
. TRBJ1-6 TRBV15 . TGTGCCACCAGCAGAGACCCCAGGGGTGGGACCTATAATTCACCCCTCCACTTT CATSRDPRGGTYNSPLHF